This is a list of T cell receptor beta chains from one sample in a study of blood T cells in healthy people across ages. One entry per CDR3 protein, called by TCRdb with MiXCR from the 5' RACE reads. The sample holds 1.4 million or so distinct CDR3 sequences, about 42% seen once. The material sequenced was blood. These receptors were obtained from a young woman in good health. Each CDR3 is given with its conserved first and last residue. The D gene is left open where the match is weak. The size entry is marked missing in some rows and otherwise reads once, few, many or a size class.

size,V,length,J,D,CDR3,DNA
NA,TRBV12-3/TRBV12-4,13,TRBJ2-3,NA,CASSTENTDTQYF,TGTGCCAGCAGCACAGAAAACACAGATACGCAGTATTTT
NA,TRBV12-3/TRBV12-4,16,TRBJ2-1,TRBD2,CASTIGGLAVYNEQFF,TGTGCCAGCACCATAGGGGGACTAGCGGTTTACAATGAGCAGTTCTTC
NA,TRBV4-3,17,TRBJ2-5,TRBD2,CASSRAKASGGYETQYF,TGCGCCAGCAGCCGGGCCAAGGCTAGCGGGGGGTATGAGACCCAGTACTTC
NA,TRBV12-3/TRBV12-4,16,TRBJ1-5,NA,CASSFGAVELNQPQHF,TGTGCCAGCAGTTTTGGTGCCGTGGAACTAAATCAGCCCCAGCATTTT
few,TRBV4-3,16,TRBJ2-7,NA,CASSQDSASSYNEQYF,TGCGCCAGCAGCCAAGATTCGGCCAGCTCCTACAATGAGCAGTACTTC
NA,TRBV28,14,TRBJ1-1,NA,CASSPVLGRTEAFF,TGTGCCAGCAGCCCAGTCCTGGGTCGGACTGAAGCTTTCTTT
NA,TRBV27,13,TRBJ2-2,NA,CASRPGNTGELFF,TGTGCCAGCAGACCCGGGAACACCGGGGAGCTGTTTTTT
NA,TRBV12-3/TRBV12-4,11,TRBJ1-1,NA,CASSFIGVAFF,TGTGCCAGCAGTTTTATAGGGGTAGCTTTCTTT
many,TRBV6-5,15,TRBJ1-2,TRBD1,CASSYRGQGAYGYTF,TGTGCCAGCAGTTACCGCGGACAGGGAGCCTATGGCTACACCTTC
NA,TRBV20-1,16,TRBJ2-3,NA,CSARVFTSPRTDTQYF,TGCAGTGCTAGAGTATTTACTAGCCCCCGCACAGATACGCAGTATTTT
NA,TRBV5-1,15,TRBJ2-7,NA,CASSFSEGGPYEQYF,TGCGCCAGCAGCTTCAGTGAAGGGGGGCCCTACGAGCAGTACTTC
NA,TRBV12-3/TRBV12-4,15,TRBJ1-5,TRBD1,CASSPSGQGFQPQHF,TGTGCCAGCAGCCCCTCGGGACAGGGGTTTCAGCCCCAGCATTTT
few,TRBV27,15,TRBJ1-1,TRBD1,CASSRRTGGRTEAFF,TGTGCCAGCAGCCGCCGGACAGGGGGCCGGACTGAAGCTTTCTTT
NA,TRBV20-1,17,TRBJ2-7,TRBD2,CSARGPSGLAESYEQYF,TGCAGTGCTAGAGGGCCTTCGGGACTAGCGGAGTCCTACGAGCAGTACTTC
few,TRBV25-1,14,TRBJ2-1,NA,CASSEYQGGNEQFF,TGTGCCAGCAGTGAATATCAAGGGGGCAATGAGCAGTTCTTC
many,TRBV12-3/TRBV12-4,16,TRBJ2-7,TRBD1,CASSLVGTGASYEQYF,TGTGCCAGCAGTTTAGTTGGGACAGGGGCATCCTACGAGCAGTACTTC
NA,TRBV21-1,16,TRBJ2-7,NA,CASSLWTGQGAYEQYF,TGTGCCAGCAGCCTATGGACGGGACAGGGAGCCTACGAGCAGTACTTC
NA,TRBV2,13,TRBJ1-2,NA,CASSEDRRWGYTF,TGTGCCAGCAGTGAAGACCGAAGGTGGGGCTACACCTTC
few,TRBV6-6,15,TRBJ2-4,NA,CASRTPLRLANIQYF,TGTGCCAGCAGGACCCCTCTCCGTCTGGCAAACATTCAGTACTTC
few,TRBV4-1,16,TRBJ1-2,NA,CASSQVPRGPDYGYTF,TGCGCCAGCAGCCAAGTACCCCGTGGGCCGGACTATGGCTACACCTTC
NA,TRBV20-1,16,TRBJ2-1,TRBD2,CSARRVGGTPYNEQFF,TGCAGTGCTAGAAGGGTCGGGGGGACCCCCTACAATGAGCAGTTCTTC
NA,TRBV4-1,15,TRBJ1-5,NA,CASSHALSSNQPQHF,TGCGCCAGCAGCCACGCACTGAGTAGCAATCAGCCCCAGCATTTT
NA,TRBV29-1,13,TRBJ2-5,NA,CSAPVSGFGTQYF,TGCAGCGCCCCTGTGTCGGGTTTTGGGACCCAGTACTTC
few,TRBV15,15,TRBJ2-7,TRBD2,CATSRARELSYEQYF,TGTGCCACCAGCAGAGCGCGGGAGCTTTCCTACGAGCAGTACTTC
NA,TRBV3-1,13,TRBJ2-7,NA,CASSQWNSCEQYF,TGTGCCAGCAGCCAATGGAACTCCTGCGAGCAGTACTTC
NA,TRBV6-2/TRBV6-3,15,TRBJ1-1,NA,CASSPLGRRNTEAFF,TGTGCCAGCAGTCCCTTGGGGAGGCGGAACACTGAAGCTTTCTTT
once,TRBV29-1,13,TRBJ1-5,NA,CSVEVTLGEPQHF,TGCAGCGTTGAAGTAACCTTGGGGGAGCCCCAGCATTTT
NA,TRBV6-6,14,TRBJ2-7,TRBD1,CASSYRQGGNEQYF,TGTGCCAGCAGTTACCGACAGGGGGGCAACGAGCAGTACTTC
few,TRBV5-1,14,TRBJ2-1,TRBD2,CASSLAGSDNEQFF,TGCGCCAGCAGCTTAGCGGGGTCAGATAATGAGCAGTTCTTC
NA,TRBV4-3,14,TRBJ1-2,NA,CASSLGTLTYGYTF,TGCGCCAGCAGCCTAGGAACTTTGACCTATGGCTACACCTTC
NA,TRBV29-1,13,TRBJ1-2,NA,CSVPKDSLYGYTF,TGCAGCGTTCCGAAGGACAGTCTCTATGGCTACACCTTC
few,TRBV10-3,13,TRBJ1-1,TRBD1,CAIRRTGIDEAFF,TGTGCCATCAGACGGACAGGGATTGATGAAGCTTTCTTT
few,TRBV9,16,TRBJ1-3,NA,CASSGYFGGRGDTIYF,TGTGCCAGCAGCGGCTACTTCGGGGGGCGAGGTGACACCATATATTTT
NA,TRBV9,13,TRBJ2-1,NA,CASRDNSHNEQFF,TGTGCCAGCAGGGACAACTCCCACAATGAGCAGTTCTTC
once,TRBV20-1,16,TRBJ2-6,NA,CSARVEGLSGANVLTF,TGCAGTGCTAGAGTCGAAGGGCTCTCCGGGGCCAACGTCCTGACTTTC
few,TRBV7-2,18,TRBJ2-1,TRBD2,CASSSPDALAGAYNEQFF,TGTGCCAGCAGCTCCCCCGATGCACTAGCGGGCGCTTACAATGAGCAGTTCTTC
NA,TRBV7-3,16,TRBJ2-6,NA,CASSLRLSSGANVRTF,TGTGCCAGCAGCTTAAGGTTGAGCTCTGGGGCCAACGTCCGGACTTTC
few,TRBV6-6,14,TRBJ2-5,TRBD2,CASSGLAARATQYF,TGTGCCAGCAGTGGACTAGCGGCCCGGGCGACCCAGTACTTC
NA,TRBV6-5,21,TRBJ1-1,NA,CASSFEMKRGLAGTRNTEAFF,TGTGCCAGCAGTTTCGAAATGAAGAGAGGGTTGGCAGGAACAAGGAACACTGAAGCTTTCTTT
NA,TRBV27,16,TRBJ2-7,NA,CASSLWKGRTKNEQYF,TGTGCCAGCAGTTTATGGAAGGGCCGAACTAAGAATGAGCAGTACTTC
NA,TRBV5-1,15,TRBJ1-1,NA,CASSLTGPGLTEAFF,TGCGCCAGCAGCTTGACCGGGCCTGGGCTCACTGAAGCTTTCTTT